The 13 T cell receptor beta chains given below trace back to one sample, sequenced in a study of T-cell reconstitution after alpha-beta-depleted transplantation in children (dated by TCRdb to the mid-2010s). Receptor amplification or capture employed PCR. Sequencing was carried out with an Illumina HiSeq 2500. To normalize quantification of the TCRbeta repertoire, the TCR libraries were built with molecular barcoding that relied on unique molecular identifiers. Using fastp trimming at Q25 and MiXCR clonotype assembly, TCRdb reanalyzed the public sequencing data and kept in-frame beta chains. Duplicate CDR3 protein sequences are folded into a single record with the most common DNA and genes. This sample has about 580,000 distinct CDR3 sequences in its table, and more than 20% of those were observed once. Around a third of the sample goes to the ten largest clones. In the paper's terms, the treatment or condition label means: allogeneic hematopoietic cell transplantation with graft depleted of TCRalphabeta T cells and CD19 B cells.

This sample comprised PBMCs, obtained before TCRalphabeta/CD19-depleted stem cell transplant. These receptors came from a boy younger than two with Wiskott-Aldrich syndrome, due to receive a stem cell transplant.

The chain recombines TRBV5-1 with TRBJ1-2; D is uncertain. V was pared by 2 bases and J by 4 bases, with 12 bases between. The CDR3 is made up of 14 amino acids. The germline CDR1 and CDR2 sequences are SGHRS and YFSETQ. The CDR3 protein is CASSFDTLSYGYTF. CDR3 sequence (DNA): TGCGCCAGCAGCTTTGACACCCTATCCTATGGCTACACCTTC.

This chain links TRBV29-1 with TRBJ2-3, with D unclear. V was cut by 7 bases and J by 0 bases, with 11 bases left in between. Germline V CDR1 and CDR2: SQVTM, ANQGSEA. This CDR3 spans 13 amino acids. The CDR3 DNA is TGCAGCGCCGGAGCGTCTAGCACAGATACGCAGTATTTT. Translation: CSAGASSTDTQYF.

V gene TRBV15 combines with J gene TRBJ2-7; TRBD2 is a possible D gene (5 bases). Germline V CDR1 and CDR2: LNHNV, YYDKDF (reference sequence). Trimming stripped 0 bases from V and 8 bases from J, with 11 bases between. This CDR3 is built from 13 residues. CDR3 loop: CATSREVGGQQYF. The CDR3, as DNA: TGTGCCACCAGCAGAGAGGTAGGAGGACAGCAGTACTTC.

V and J are TRBV29-1 and TRBJ2-1; possible D gene TRBD1, 6 bases. CDR1 and CDR2 (germline): SQVTM, ANQGSEA. Deletions cut 3 bases from V and 7 bases from J, with 13 bases between. The CDR3 has 13 residues. DNA of the CDR3: TGCAGCGTTGATCCCCAGGGGTTTAATGAGCAGTTCTTC. Protein product: CSVDPQGFNEQFF.

This clonotype was counted a few times. The gene calls are TRBV9 and TRBJ2-5, with 11 bases lining up with TRBD2. The CDR3 covers 15 residues. J lost 5 bases, V lost 3 bases, and 6 bases had no gene match. Germline CDR1 and CDR2: SGDLS and YYNGEE. CDR3 bases: TGTGCCAGCAGCGGGGGACTAGCGGCGAGGGAGACCCAGTACTTC. Residues: CASSGGLAARETQYF.

This chain uses TRBV5-1 with TRBJ2-1; 12 bases fit TRBD1. This CDR3 is built from 16 residues. CDR1 is SGHRS, CDR2 YFSETQ, per germline. After removal of 2 bases from V and 4 bases from J, the junction contained 4 bases not matched to a gene. CDR3 in DNA: TGCGCCAGCAGCTTCGGGACAGGGGGCAGTTACAATGAGCAGTTCTTC. It specifies CASSFGTGGSYNEQFF.

This clonotype was observed a few times. This rearrangement joins TRBV5-1 to TRBJ2-7; TRBD1 or TRBD2 may be the D gene (5 bases each). The germline gives CDR1 SGHRS, CDR2 YFSETQ. The CDR3 covers 13 residues. V was trimmed by 4 bases and J by 2 bases, leaving 10 bases between them. The CDR3 loop reads CASSPEGTYEQYF. The CDR3 nucleotides read TGCGCCAGCAGCCCCGAGGGGACCTACGAGCAGTACTTC.

The chain combines TRBV28 with TRBJ2-7; no definite D call. The CDR3 totals 15 residues. The ends were cut back, 3 bases at V and 1 base at J, with 13 bases in the middle. Germline V gives CDR1 MDHEN, CDR2 SYDVKM. This CDR3 is CASSFPATKSYEQYF. In DNA, the CDR3 is TGTGCCAGCAGTTTCCCCGCGACAAAATCCTACGAGCAGTACTTC.

Only a few counts were recorded for this clonotype. This chain uses TRBV5-1 with TRBJ2-7; 9 nucleotides match TRBD2. J was trimmed by 5 bases and V by 0 bases; bases with no gene match: 12. The germline gives CDR1 SGHRS, CDR2 YFSETQ. The CDR3 contains 17 residues. CDR3 DNA: TGCGCCAGCAGCTTGGCCGCGGGAGGGGGCGAGTTCGACGAGCAGTACTTC. Translating gives CASSLAAGGGEFDEQYF.

V is TRBV12-3 or TRBV12-4 and J is TRBJ1-5, with D perhaps TRBD1 (5 bases). The CDR3 loop spans 14 amino acids. Trimming removed 6 bases from V and 6 bases from J, with 15 bases in between. CDR3 bases: TGTGCCAGCAGATCCGGGGGGGTGAGTCAGCCCCAGCATTTT. This gives the protein CASRSGGVSQPQHF.

This clonotype was counted between two and nine times. The rearrangement links TRBV5-1 to TRBJ2-3; 12 nucleotides agree with TRBD2. The CDR3 totals 17 residues. The V and J ends lost 2 bases and 2 bases, in that order; junction bases with no gene match: 6. Germline CDR1 reads SGHRS; CDR2 reads YFSETQ. The CDR3 DNA sequence: TGCGCCAGCAGCTTCGGACTAGCGGGAACCCCCACAGATACGCAGTATTTT. Protein: CASSFGLAGTPTDTQYF.

The rearrangement links TRBV7-3 to TRBJ2-2; 8 bases line up with TRBD1. This CDR3 is built from 14 residues. V gave up 3 bases and J gave up 5 bases; unmatched junction bases: 2. In germline, CDR1 is SGHTA, CDR2 FQGTGA. CDR3 sequence (DNA): TGTGCCAGCAGCTTGACAGGGGCAACCGGGGAGCTGTTTTTT. Translation gives CASSLTGATGELFF.

J is TRBJ2-3 and V is TRBV5-1, with 16 positions matching TRBD2. Trimming at V came to 4 bases and at J to 0 bases, leaving 5 bases not matched to a gene. The CDR3 loop spans 18 amino acids. The germline gives CDR1 SGHRS, CDR2 YFSETQ. The CDR3 coding sequence is TGCGCCAGCAGCGCCGGGACTAGCGGGAGGGCGAGCACAGATACGCAGTATTTT. This codes for CASSAGTSGRASTDTQYF.